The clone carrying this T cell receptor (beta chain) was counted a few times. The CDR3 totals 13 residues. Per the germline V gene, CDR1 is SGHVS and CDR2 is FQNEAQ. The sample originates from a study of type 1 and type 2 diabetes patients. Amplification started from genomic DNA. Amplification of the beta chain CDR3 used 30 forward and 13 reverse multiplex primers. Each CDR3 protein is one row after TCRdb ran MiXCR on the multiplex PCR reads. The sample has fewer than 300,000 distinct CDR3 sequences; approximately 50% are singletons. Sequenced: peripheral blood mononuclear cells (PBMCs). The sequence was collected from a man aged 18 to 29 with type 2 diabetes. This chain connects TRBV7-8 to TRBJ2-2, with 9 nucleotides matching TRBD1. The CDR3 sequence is CGGRDRVAGELFF. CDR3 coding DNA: TGTGGCGGTCGGGACAGGGTCGCCGGGGAGCTGTTTTTT.